A single sample is the source of the 6 T cell receptor beta chains below, sequenced in a study of tumor-infiltrating lymphocytes in primary liver carcinoma. Investigators took RNA and DNA out together from 20-30 mg of unsorted bulk tissue. The authors made TCR beta cDNA from around 500 ng total RNA with a constant-region primer. Three nested multiplex PCR rounds, a slightly modified ARM-PCR method, built the TCR beta libraries. A C-beta reverse primer and TRBV1-TRBV30 forward primers served in each of the first two PCR rounds, at about 10 cycles apiece. In TCRdb, the multiplex PCR reads were re-called with MiXCR into one record per CDR3 protein. Among tens of thousands of distinct CDR3 sequences, around 70% were seen once, and the ten largest hold less than 20%. Sequencing was done on a sample of liver tumor tissue from sampling region 1. Noted subset: tumor region T1, superior pole. These receptor sequences come from a man aged 40-55 years with primary liver carcinoma and hepatitis B virus infection.

The gene calls are TRBV6-5 and TRBJ1-1; D gene unclear. Looked up from germline, CDR1 is MNHEY and CDR2 is SVGAGI. V lost 4 bases, J lost 10 bases, and 16 bases lay in between. The CDR3 contains 13 residues. CDR3 sequence reads: CASSLGRACGAFF. In DNA, the CDR3 is TGTGCCAGCAGTTTAGGGAGGGCCTGTGGAGCTTTCTTT.

This clonotype was recorded only once. The final CDR3 position lacks the conserved phenylalanine or tryptophan, pointing to a likely read error. The DNA is left out, because the CDR3 cannot be placed on it with certainty; the CDR3 is given as TCRdb lists it. The chain employs TRBV5-4 and TRBJ2-3. Ends included, the CDR3 has 16 residues. CDR1 and CDR2 from the germline V gene are SGHNT and YYREEE (reference sequence). The CDR3 region is CASSLRVSGGADTQCS.

This clonotype was counted ten times or more. This chain uses TRBV28 with TRBJ2-5; weak D call: TRBD2 (5 bases). Trimming left V 2 bases short and J 0 bases short, with 19 bases between. CDR1 is MDHEN and CDR2 is SYDVKM in the germline V gene. The CDR3 sequence is 18 residues long. CDR3 amino acids: CASSLEQLTGSYQETQYF. Here the CDR3 DNA reads TGTGCCAGCAGTTTAGAGCAGTTGACGGGAAGTTACCAAGAGACCCAGTACTTC. Together with reference TRBV28 and TRBJ2-5, the CDR3 gives the full variable domain: DVKVTQSSRYLVKRTGEKVFLECVQDMDHENMFWYRQDPGLGLRLIYFSYDVKMKEKGDIPEGYSVSREKKERFSLILESASTNQTSMYLCASSLEQLTGSYQETQYFGPGTRLLVL.

Of note for this clonotype: A much larger clone lies a single base off, so this may be a read error. The chain is built from TRBV5-1 and TRBJ1-2; no reliable D call. V lost 2 bases and J 8 bases, leaving 16 bases between the germline ends. The CDR3 extends over 14 amino acids. Germline-derived CDR1 and CDR2 are SGHRS and YFSETQ. CDR3 amino acids: CASSFEGGLIGYTF. The CDR3 DNA is TGCGCCAGCAGCTTTGAAGGCGGACTTATAGGCTACACCTTC. Full variable domain (missing parts from reference TRBV5-1 and TRBJ1-2): KAGVTQTPRYLIKTRGQQVTLSCSPISGHRSVSWYQQTPGQGLQFLFEYFSETQRNKGNFPGRFSGRQFSNSRSEMNVSTLELGDSALYLCASSFEGGLIGYTFGSGTRLTVV.

Concerning this clonotype: Germline is not matched at one junction end, which may reflect a read error. The chain links TRBV11-2 to TRBJ2-2, with TRBD2 matching 7 bases. CDR3 length: 15 residues. Germline V gene lookup returns CDR1 SGHAT and CDR2 FQNNGV. The CDR3 loop reads CASSFTYGKSGAQPF. The CDR3 DNA is TGTGCCAGCAGCTTTACGTACGGAAAGAGCGGGGCGCAGCCTTTT.

In the case of this clonotype: The junction shows a germline mismatch at one end, possibly a read error. V is TRBV11-2 and J is TRBJ1-2; D is undetermined. This CDR3 comprises 13 residues. Germline CDR1 reads SGHAT; CDR2 reads FQNNGV. In DNA form, the CDR3 reads TGCGTCAGAAGCTTAGAGGGAAACTATGGCTATACCTTC. Translation gives CVRSLEGNYGYTF.